Included here is one T cell receptor (beta chain) sequence, with context. Its cognate antigen is unknown. This entry belongs to a study of vaccination and CD4 T cells after COVID-19. CD4+ T cells that had been cultured provided DNA sequenced with the Oncomine TCR Beta short-read assay. TCRdb redid the calling of the PCR reads with MiXCR, one entry per CDR3 protein. The sample has around 21,000 distinct CDR3 sequences, under 80% seen once. As for treatment: roughly ten-day PBMC culture with coronavirus spike peptide pools or control peptides (ViraFEST assay). Trimming took 4 bases from V and 3 from J; bases not matched to a gene: 3. The germline CDR1 and CDR2 sequences are SGHVS and FNYEAQ. The CDR3 spans 14 residues.

V usage is TRBV7-6 and J usage is TRBJ1-2; 9 positions agree with TRBD1. The sequence derives from a human donor who had recovered from COVID-19. The source material was CD4+ T cells from blood, cultured in vitro. The CDR3 loop reads CASSSGQGDYGYTF. The CDR3 DNA sequence: TGTGCCAGCAGCTCGGGACAGGGAGACTATGGCTACACCTTC.